This is a list of T cell receptor beta chains from one sample in a study of T cells in Graves' hyperthyroidism and ophthalmopathy. TCRdb recomputed calls from the multiplex PCR reads with MiXCR, one row per CDR3 protein. The data hold 50,000 to 60,000 distinct CDR3 sequences, with 49% observed a single time. Sequenced: blood. Receptors originate from a woman in her twenties or thirties with Graves' ophthalmopathy. Each CDR3 is given without its conserved first and last residue. Only some rows state a clone size, as once, few, many or a class for expanded clones.

v_call: TRBV6-1; clone_size: .; j_call: TRBJ2-5; cdr3_aa: ASSEGPWRTRY
v_call: TRBV6-5; clone_size: once; j_call: TRBJ2-7; cdr3_aa: ASSSRTGGLGLYEQY
v_call: TRBV7-8; clone_size: .; j_call: TRBJ2-7; cdr3_aa: ASSLGLAEPFYEQY
v_call: TRBV19; clone_size: .; j_call: TRBJ2-2; cdr3_aa: ASTRWDGTGELF
v_call: TRBV2; clone_size: medium-sized; j_call: TRBJ2-5; cdr3_aa: ASSSTGGIQTQY
v_call: TRBV10-3; clone_size: many; j_call: TRBJ2-1; cdr3_aa: AIRGGEERYNEQF
v_call: TRBV7-3; clone_size: many; j_call: TRBJ2-3; cdr3_aa: ASTPRAGGSTDTQY
v_call: TRBV10-3; clone_size: .; j_call: TRBJ2-7; cdr3_aa: AISEAQEGDDYEQY
v_call: TRBV9; clone_size: many; j_call: TRBJ2-3; cdr3_aa: ASSPRGLAGRTDTQY
v_call: TRBV4-1; clone_size: many; j_call: TRBJ1-6; cdr3_aa: ASSQGPVPGSRLH
v_call: TRBV2; clone_size: .; j_call: TRBJ2-2; cdr3_aa: ASKLAGPNTGELF
v_call: TRBV14; clone_size: .; j_call: TRBJ1-4; cdr3_aa: ASSPQGGKCEKPF